The entry below gives a single T cell receptor beta chain sequence along with its context. Antigen unknown. Over chemoradiotherapy, repertoires were sampled more than once. This entry is derived from a study of chemoradiotherapy in HPV16-positive cancers. Background on the study: Candidate HPV-specific T-cell clones and common TCR motifs came from functional assays in a couple of HPV16-positive patients.

Study-level findings and limits: In HPV16-positive patients, HPV-responsive T-cell expansion tracked better recurrence-free survival.

This table comes from immunoSEQ multiplex PCR, and its TCRdb copy is limited to in-frame clones, with some not included. The table shows 5,000 to 7,000 clones, with 73% occurring only once. V lost 9 bases and J lost 3; bases outside the gene matches: 5. CDR1 and CDR2 (germline): LNHDA, SQIVND (reference sequence). CDR3 length: 13 residues. This sample comprised tumor tissue, obtained from a patient who underwent chemoradiotherapy. This receptor was obtained from a human donor with HPV-associated anogenital cancer. V and J are TRBV19 and TRBJ1-5; 7 bases agree with TRBD1. CDR3 sequence (DNA): TGTGCCAGCGGACAGGCCATCAATCAGCCCCAGCATTTT. This codes for CASGQAINQPQHF.